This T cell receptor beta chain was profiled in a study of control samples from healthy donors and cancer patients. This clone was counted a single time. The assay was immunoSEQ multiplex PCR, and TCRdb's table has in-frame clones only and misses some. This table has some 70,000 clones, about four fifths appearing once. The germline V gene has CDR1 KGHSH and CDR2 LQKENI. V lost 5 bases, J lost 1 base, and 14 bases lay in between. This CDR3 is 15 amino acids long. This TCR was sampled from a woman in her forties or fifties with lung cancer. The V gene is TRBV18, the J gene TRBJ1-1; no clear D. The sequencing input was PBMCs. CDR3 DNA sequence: TGTGCCAGCTCAGTACTCGGACGGCAGAACACTGAAGCTTTCTTT. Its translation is CASSVLGRQNTEAFF.